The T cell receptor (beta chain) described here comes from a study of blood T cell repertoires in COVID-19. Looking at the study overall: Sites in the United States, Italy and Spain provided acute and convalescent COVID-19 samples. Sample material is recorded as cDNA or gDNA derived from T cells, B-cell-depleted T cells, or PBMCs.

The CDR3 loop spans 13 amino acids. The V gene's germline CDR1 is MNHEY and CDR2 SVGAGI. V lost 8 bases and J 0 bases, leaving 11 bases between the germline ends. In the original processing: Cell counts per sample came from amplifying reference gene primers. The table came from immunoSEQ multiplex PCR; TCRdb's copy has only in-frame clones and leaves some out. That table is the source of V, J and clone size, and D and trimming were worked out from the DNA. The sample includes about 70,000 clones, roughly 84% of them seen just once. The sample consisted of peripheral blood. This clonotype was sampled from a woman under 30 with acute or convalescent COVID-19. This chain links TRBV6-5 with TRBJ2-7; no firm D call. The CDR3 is CASGLTFSYEQYF. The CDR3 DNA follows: TGTGCCAGCGGATTGACATTCTCCTACGAGCAGTACTTC.